These T cell receptor beta chains were read from a single sample in a study of cytomegalovirus exposure and HLA in healthy donors. This table comes from immunoSEQ multiplex PCR, and its TCRdb copy is limited to in-frame clones, with some not included. Among about 78,000 clones, roughly 80% were seen once, and the ten largest hold 2% to 2.5%. The sequenced material came from PBMCs. The receptor source for this set is a woman between 45 and 65 years old in good health and CMV-seronegative. The CDR3 runs from the conserved cysteine through the conserved F or W. The size of a clone is reported for some rows only, either as once, few or many, or as a class for expanded clones.

cdr3_aa | v_call | clone_size
CASSLLLAGVADTQYF | TRBV27 | .
CASTPKTGLGSNEQFF | TRBV19 | .
CASSFGGRYSNQPQHF | TRBV7-9 | .
CASTPESLNTEAFF | TRBV6-8 | .
CASSYSGGSNYGYTF | TRBV6-5 | .
CASSDASGQETQYF | TRBV2 | .
CSSFSRNEQFF | TRBV20-1 | .
CSVEQAHYGYTF | TRBV29-1 | .
CASSYGQGSNYGYTF | TRBV2 | .
CASIRPGQGTFNEQFF | TRBV7-2 | .
CSVETGNDAKNIQYF | TRBV29-1 | .
CASSWTGGNEQYF | TRBV5-1 | .
CASGYLATNEKLFF | TRBV28 | .
CASSLQNTEAFF | TRBV28 | few
CASSEMGLAGNEQFF | TRBV28 | .
CSVRTAHEQYF | TRBV29-1 | .
CASSTHPTAINYGYTF | TRBV9 | .
CASTLDRGQYEQYF | TRBV2 | .
CASSSDVPGNEQFF | TRBV5-4 | once
CASSPGQGVSYGYTF | TRBV5-4 | once
CASSPRQVWDEQFF | TRBV6-5 | .
CATSFQGGKGALHF | TRBV15 | once
CASSELEETQYF | TRBV25-1 | once
CASGQEVGEQYF | TRBV2 | .
CASSLFTGQETQYF | TRBV7-9 | .
CASSLPRDSYNEQFF | TRBV28 | .
CASSGRGRSSSYNEQFF | TRBV10-1 | .
CASSQQLAGDNEQFF | TRBV6-6 | .
CASSPPNSYEQYF | TRBV18 | .